The 21 T cell receptor beta chains below come from one sample, sequenced in a study of somatic mutations in cytotoxic T cells in rheumatoid arthritis. TCRdb's table, derived via immunoSEQ multiplex PCR, lists solely in-frame clones and lacks some. The data contain tens of thousands of clones, roughly 80% of them singletons. Sequenced sample: CD8+ T cells sorted from blood. The receptor source for this set is an adult with rheumatoid arthritis.

This clone was counted once. The rearrangement joins TRBV16 to TRBJ2-5; 7 positions agree with TRBD1. CDR1 and CDR2 (germline): KGHSY, FQNENV. V gave up 4 bases and J gave up 2 bases; unmatched junction bases: 10. The CDR3 spans 16 residues. The CDR3 region has the DNA TGTGCCAGCAGCCCTCCCGTGGTGGGACAGCAAGAGACCCAGTACTTC. It specifies CASSPPVVGQQETQYF.

The chain carries TRBV10-2 and TRBJ2-1; no clear D gene. Germline V gene lookup returns CDR1 WSHSY and CDR2 SAAADI. The CDR3 is made up of 9 amino acids. Deletions cut 8 bases from V and 10 bases from J, with 6 bases between. CDR3 nucleotide sequence: TGCGCCAGCGGGTACGAGCAGTTCTTC. It codes for CASGYEQFF.

The chain carries TRBV7-9 and TRBJ2-5, with TRBD1 identical over 10 bases. CDR1 is SEHNR, CDR2 FQNEAQ, per germline (reference sequence). The ends lost 4 bases at V and 5 bases at J; junction bases unmatched: 10. This CDR3 is 16 amino acids long. The CDR3 protein is CASSSYGTGEEETQYF. Here the CDR3 DNA reads TGTGCCAGCAGCTCATACGGGACAGGGGAGGAGGAGACCCAGTACTTC.

J is TRBJ1-4 and V is TRBV12-5, with D possibly being TRBD1 (5 bases). The germline CDR1 and CDR2 sequences are LGHNT and FRNRAP. V dropped 0 bases and J dropped 0 bases, with 14 bases sitting between them. The CDR3 is 18 residues long. DNA for the CDR3: TGTGCTAGTGGTTTGGTACTTAACAGGCCAGCAACTAATGAAAAACTGTTTTTT. As protein: CASGLVLNRPATNEKLFF.

This rearrangement joins TRBV9 to TRBJ2-5; D unclear. The CDR3 length is 16 residues. V lost 0 bases to trimming and J lost 7 bases, with 19 bases between them. CDR1 and CDR2 (germline): SGDLS, YYNGEE. The CDR3 bases are TGTGCCAGCAGCGTAGAGGAGACGCGGACGGCCTGGACCCAGTACTTC. Its protein is CASSVEETRTAWTQYF.

The rearrangement joins TRBV4-2 to TRBJ2-3, with 14 bases lining up with TRBD2. Germline trimming cut 1 base from V and 0 bases from J; bases unmatched to any gene: 0. This CDR3 has 17 amino acids. Germline lookup yields CDR1 LGHNA and CDR2 YNFKEQ. CDR3 bases: TGTGCCAGCAGCCAAGGACTAGCGGGGGGGAGCACAGATACGCAGTATTTT. This codes for CASSQGLAGGSTDTQYF.

The chain joins TRBV4-2 to TRBJ2-1; D not resolved. Trimming cost V 0 bases and J 6 bases, with 9 bases left between them. The CDR3 is made up of 14 amino acids. Looked up from germline, CDR1 is LGHNA and CDR2 is YNFKEQ. For the CDR3, the DNA is TGTGCCAGCAGCCAAGAAAGTTATGTCAATGAGCAGTTCTTC. It translates to CASSQESYVNEQFF.

J is TRBJ2-7 and V is TRBV5-1; tentative D call: TRBD2 (6 bases). This CDR3 comprises 16 residues. Trimming removed 0 bases at V and 3 bases at J, with 16 bases between. Germline CDR1 is SGHRS and CDR2 is YFSETQ. The CDR3 DNA sequence: TGCGCCAGCAGCTTGGGACGGGGCGGGACCGACTACGAGCAGTACTTC. Its translation is CASSLGRGGTDYEQYF. The variable domain in full, with the rest retrieved from reference TRBV5-1 and TRBJ2-7, is KAGVTQTPRYLIKTRGQQVTLSCSPISGHRSVSWYQQTPGQGLQFLFEYFSETQRNKGNFPGRFSGRQFSNSRSEMNVSTLELGDSALYLCASSLGRGGTDYEQYFGPGTRLTVT.

The J gene is TRBJ2-6, the V gene TRBV27; 11 positions agree with TRBD1. From germline, CDR1 is MNHEY and CDR2 SMNVEV (reference sequence). This CDR3 spans 21 amino acids. V gave up 6 bases and J gave up 0 bases; unmatched junction bases: 16. This chain's CDR3 is CASSGLAGRTGGPSGANVLTF. In nucleotides, the CDR3 is TGTGCCAGCAGCGGCTTAGCGGGGAGGACAGGGGGCCCCTCTGGGGCCAACGTCCTGACTTTC.

The rearrangement joins TRBV6-6 to TRBJ2-3; perhaps TRBD2 as D (5 bases). CDR1 and CDR2 (germline): MNHNY, SVGAGI (reference sequence). There are 16 residues in the CDR3. Trimming stripped 4 bases from V and 0 bases from J, with 14 bases between. CDR3 region: CASSFIVGASTDTQYF. Here the CDR3 DNA reads TGTGCCAGCAGTTTCATAGTGGGAGCTAGCACAGATACGCAGTATTTT.

This clone was seen only a few times. The chain employs TRBV5-6 and TRBJ2-7; D perhaps matches TRBD2 (6 bases). Germline V gene lookup returns CDR1 SGHDT and CDR2 YYEEEE. V gave up 0 bases and J gave up 3 bases, with 16 bases separating them. The CDR3 has 16 residues. The CDR3 region has the DNA TGTGCCAGCAGCTTGGCCGTCGGGCTAGCGAACTACGAGCAGTACTTC. Its translation: CASSLAVGLANYEQYF.

This sequence joins TRBV19 and TRBJ2-7; D gene unclear. The germline CDR1 and CDR2 sequences are LNHDA and SQIVND (reference sequence). V was shortened by 5 bases and J by 5 bases, with 13 bases between the two germline ends. The CDR3 length is 13 residues. CDR3 in DNA: TGTGCCAGTAGTTGGGGAAAAGAGGACGAGCAGTACTTC. Amino acids: CASSWGKEDEQYF.

This chain links TRBV6-5 with TRBJ2-1; 12 bases agree with TRBD2. The V gene end was trimmed by 4 bases and the J gene end by 7 bases; junction bases not matched to a gene: 8. The CDR3 sequence is 16 residues long. Germline V gene data show CDR1 as MNHEY and CDR2 as SVGAGI. As DNA, the CDR3 is TGTGCCAGCAGTTCCCGACTAGCGGGGGCAAAAAATGAGCAGTTCTTC. Translated, it gives CASSSRLAGAKNEQFF.

This chain uses TRBV5-1 with TRBJ2-3; possible D gene TRBD1, 6 bases. The germline V gene has CDR1 SGHRS and CDR2 YFSETQ. The CDR3 consists of 14 residues. With 1 base removed from V and 4 bases from J, the gap between germline ends came to 10 bases. CDR3 sequence reads: CASSLSRGADTQYF. The CDR3 region has the DNA TGCGCCAGCAGCTTGAGCAGGGGAGCAGATACGCAGTATTTT.

The rearrangement joins TRBV27 to TRBJ1-2; maybe TRBD1 (6 bases). V lost 5 bases and J lost 8, with 15 bases in between. The CDR3 sequence is 13 residues long. CDR1 is MNHEY and CDR2 is SMNVEV in the germline V gene (reference sequence). CDR3 DNA sequence: TGTGCCAGCAGTCCTGGGGGGGCATGGGGCTACACCTTC. Protein sequence: CASSPGGAWGYTF.

The chain links TRBV4-3 to TRBJ2-7, with TRBD2 matching over 12 bases. Trimming removed 4 bases from V and 2 bases from J; junction bases left unmatched: 6. This CDR3 region has 16 residues. Germline V gene data show CDR1 as LGHNA and CDR2 as YSLEER. CDR3 sequence (DNA): TGCGCCAGCAGCCTTGGACTAGCGGGAAGAGCCTACGAGCAGTACTTC. This codes for CASSLGLAGRAYEQYF.

As for this clone: Relative to the germline gene, one junction end is altered; a read error may explain this. This sequence joins TRBV18 and TRBJ2-7; D is ambiguous. Germline V gives CDR1 KGHSH, CDR2 LQKENI. This CDR3 contains 16 residues. The CDR3 sequence is CASSSPFVESFYEQYF. In DNA form, the CDR3 reads TGTGCCAGCTCATCACCTTTTGTGGAGAGCTTCTACGAGCAGTACTTC.

This clone showed up just once. The chain links TRBV11-3 to TRBJ2-1; 7 bases are shared with TRBD2. The CDR3 extends over 16 amino acids. Germline V gives CDR1 SGHNT, CDR2 YENEEA. The V segment lost 5 bases and the J segment 7 bases; nucleotides outside the gene matches: 14. The CDR3 loop reads CASSAKGSGRENEQFF. CDR3 coding DNA: TGTGCCAGCAGCGCAAAGGGATCGGGGCGGGAGAATGAGCAGTTCTTC.

CDR3 coding DNA: TGTGCCAGCAGACGACAGGGAAGCGGGAACACTGAAGCTTTCTTT. Its translation: CASRRQGSGNTEAFF. The genes are TRBV7-9 and TRBJ1-1; 7 bases match TRBD1. This CDR3 has 15 amino acids. Looked up from germline, CDR1 is SEHNR and CDR2 is FQNEAQ (reference sequence). Unmatched junction bases numbered 8, after V lost 6 bases and J lost 1 base. The full variable domain, in which reference TRBV7-9 and TRBJ1-1 provide the parts outside the CDR3, is DTGVSQNPRHKITKRGQNVTFRCDPISEHNRLYWYRQTLGQGPEFLTYFQNEAQLEKSRLLSDRFSAERPKGSFSTLEIQRTEQGDSAMYLCASRRQGSGNTEAFFGQGTRLTVV.

This chain connects TRBV20-1 to TRBJ1-2; D gene ambiguous. Trimming removed 3 bases at V and 4 bases at J, with 3 bases between. From germline, CDR1 is DFQATT and CDR2 SNEGSKA (reference sequence). The CDR3 has 10 amino acids. The chain's CDR3 is CSASSYGYTF. The CDR3 DNA reads TGCAGTGCTAGTTCCTATGGCTACACCTTC.

The rearrangement links TRBV2 to TRBJ1-4; D might be TRBD1 (6 bases). Between the trimmed V and J ends, which lost 0 bases and 12 bases, there was a span of 17 bases. Germline loops: CDR1 SNHLY, CDR2 FYNNEI. There are 15 residues in the CDR3. CDR3 residues: CASSEAAGHLEELFF. In DNA, the CDR3 is TGTGCCAGCAGTGAAGCAGCGGGACACCTCGAAGAACTGTTTTTT.